These 19 T cell receptor beta chains originate from one sample sequenced in a study of shared clonotypes between healthy human individuals. Here immunoSEQ multiplex PCR was the method, and the copy in TCRdb shows in-frame clones only, minus some. The sample records fewer than 1.6 million clones, approximately 98.5% being singletons. Sequenced: naive CD4+ T cells sorted from blood. This sample's subset: CD45RA+ positively selected. All receptors derive from a man between 25 and 39 years old in good health.

This chain uses TRBV19 with TRBJ1-3; D gene ambiguous. Looked up from germline, CDR1 is LNHDA and CDR2 is SQIVND (reference sequence). With 3 bases removed from V and 2 bases from J, the gap between germline ends came to 14 bases. This CDR3 has 16 residues. This chain's CDR3 is CASSISDGRTGNTIYF. The CDR3, as DNA: TGTGCCAGTAGTATTTCCGACGGCCGGACTGGAAACACCATATATTTT.

The rearrangement links TRBV27 to TRBJ2-7; TRBD2 aligns across 13 bases. V trimming: 10 bases; J trimming: 5 bases; junction bases outside the gene matches: 14. CDR3 size: 16 residues. Per germline, CDR1 MNHEY and CDR2 SMNVEV (reference sequence). In DNA, the CDR3 is TGTGCCACCCTACCCACACGGACTAGCGGGAGCCACGAGCAGTACTTC. Translating gives CATLPTRTSGSHEQYF.

Concerning this clone: This CDR3 is also generated by other DNA sequences in the sample. The CDR3 DNA reads TGTGCCTGGAGTGTACTTAGCCTCTACAATGAGCAGTTCTTC. This sequence encodes CAWSVLSLYNEQFF. This chain connects TRBV30 to TRBJ2-1; D gene unclear. This CDR3 comprises 14 residues. CDR1 and CDR2 from the germline V gene are GTSNPN and SVGIG (reference sequence). The V end lost 0 bases, the J end lost 3 bases, and 9 bases lay between the germline ends.

V usage is TRBV7-9 and J usage is TRBJ1-2; D remains unclear. Germline V lookup: CDR1 SEHNR, CDR2 FQNEAQ (reference sequence). The CDR3 is 16 amino acids. V was cut by 2 bases and J by 6 bases, with 19 bases left in between. CDR3 sequence (DNA): TGTGCCAGCAGCTTAAGAGTCGGGGTAACGTGGGATGGCTACACCTTC. Protein sequence: CASSLRVGVTWDGYTF.

The rearrangement uses TRBV2 and TRBJ2-7; no definite D call. The germline V gene has CDR1 SNHLY and CDR2 FYNNEI. The CDR3 runs 13 residues. V dropped 3 bases and J dropped 0 bases, with 6 bases sitting between them. CDR3: CASSDRISYEQYF. The CDR3, as DNA: TGTGCCAGCAGTGACCGGATCTCCTACGAGCAGTACTTC.

The gene calls are TRBV5-1 and TRBJ2-7, with D possibly TRBD1 on 6 matching bases. The V and J ends lost 1 base and 2 bases respectively, with 10 bases between them. Per germline, CDR1 SGHRS and CDR2 YFSETQ. This CDR3 comprises 14 residues. The CDR3 loop reads CASSLWTDTYEQYF. The CDR3 DNA reads TGCGCCAGCAGCTTGTGGACAGATACCTACGAGCAGTACTTC.

This rearrangement joins TRBV28 to TRBJ1-4; maybe TRBD1 (5 bases). Germline CDR1 MDHEN, CDR2 SYDVKM. V lost 2 bases and J lost 7, with 14 bases in between. The CDR3 runs 15 residues. CDR3 nucleotide sequence: TGTGCCAGCAGTTTAAGGGGTTGGCGGCTTGAAAAACTGTTTTTT. Residues: CASSLRGWRLEKLFF.

This clone was observed a single time. V gene TRBV2 combines with J gene TRBJ1-3; TRBD1 matches at 11 bases. The CDR3 consists of 14 residues. Germline values: CDR1 SNHLY, CDR2 FYNNEI. Germline trimming cut 6 bases from V and 6 bases from J; bases unmatched to any gene: 4. CDR3 region: CASRGTGGSNTIYF. The CDR3 coding sequence is TGTGCCAGCAGAGGGACAGGGGGATCAAACACCATATATTTT.

This rearrangement joins TRBV9 to TRBJ2-5; TRBD2 matches 11 bases. Per the germline V gene, CDR1 is SGDLS and CDR2 is YYNGEE. The CDR3 has 15 residues. The junction had 4 bases not matched to a gene; V was cut back by 3 bases and J by 3 bases. The CDR3 region is CASSDSGRAKETQYF. For the CDR3, the DNA is TGTGCCAGCAGCGATAGCGGGAGGGCCAAAGAGACCCAGTACTTC.

In its sample, this clone was seen once. This chain connects TRBV5-6 to TRBJ1-1; D ambiguous. The CDR3 totals 13 residues. CDR1 SGHDT and CDR2 YYEEEE come from the germline V gene. The V gene lost 3 bases and the J gene lost 1 base, with 7 bases spanning the gap. DNA of the CDR3: TGTGCCAGCAGCTCCCAGGCGAACACTGAAGCTTTCTTT. This sequence encodes CASSSQANTEAFF.

The J gene is TRBJ2-1, the V gene TRBV29-1, with D possibly being TRBD2 (6 bases). Germline lookup yields CDR1 SQVTM and CDR2 ANQGSEA. The CDR3 spans 13 residues. V lost 6 bases to trimming and J lost 7 bases, with 16 bases between them. CDR3 DNA: TGCAGCGTGTCTAGCGCCCTAGGGAATGAGCAGTTCTTC. Translated, it gives CSVSSALGNEQFF.

The chain is built from TRBV2 and TRBJ2-3; D is uncertain. The CDR3 runs 16 residues. Deletions cut 1 base from V and 1 base from J, with 12 bases between. Germline-derived CDR1 and CDR2 are SNHLY and FYNNEI. The CDR3 here is CASSEGWRSGTDTQYF. The CDR3, as DNA: TGTGCCAGCAGTGAAGGTTGGCGTTCGGGCACAGATACGCAGTATTTT.

The chain links TRBV28 to TRBJ2-1, with D possibly being TRBD2 (5 bases). The germline V gene has CDR1 MDHEN and CDR2 SYDVKM. The V gene lost 8 bases and the J gene lost 6 bases, with 20 bases spanning the gap. This CDR3 spans 15 amino acids. CDR3 coding DNA: TGTGCCAGCCACGCACTAGACCGACGCCGCAATGAGCAGTTCTTC. This translates into CASHALDRRRNEQFF.

J is TRBJ1-4 and V is TRBV5-1; 8 bases are shared with TRBD1. The germline gives CDR1 SGHRS, CDR2 YFSETQ. CDR3 length: 15 amino acids. The ends lost 4 bases at V and 2 bases at J; junction bases unmatched: 4. The CDR3 protein is CASSAQGVTNEKLFF. DNA of the CDR3: TGCGCCAGCAGCGCACAGGGGGTGACTAATGAAAAACTGTTTTTT.

The chain is built from TRBV19 and TRBJ1-1; D gene ambiguous. The germline V and J ends were trimmed by 0 bases and 0 bases, with 11 bases remaining between them. The CDR3 sequence is 16 residues long. Looked up from germline, CDR1 is LNHDA and CDR2 is SQIVND (reference sequence). The CDR3 nucleotides are TGTGCCAGTAGTATAGATCAGACGGGCCTGAACACTGAAGCTTTCTTT. This encodes CASSIDQTGLNTEAFF.

With respect to this clone: This specimen includes other DNA sequences encoding the same CDR3. V and J are TRBV19 and TRBJ2-2; D unresolved. The length of the CDR3 is 14 residues. The V gene's germline CDR1 is LNHDA and CDR2 SQIVND (reference sequence). Trimming took 1 base from V and 1 from J, leaving 4 bases between them. The CDR3 region is CASSIVRNTGELFF. The CDR3 DNA reads TGTGCCAGTAGTATAGTAAGGAACACCGGGGAGCTGTTTTTT.

Concerning this clone: Given a much more abundant clone one base away, this may be a read error. The CDR3 is CASSLGTGPYNEQFF. The CDR3 bases are TGTGCCAGCAGCTTAGGGACAGGGCCTTACAATGAGCAGTTCTTC. The genes are TRBV7-3 and TRBJ2-1; 9 nucleotides align to TRBD1. Germline CDR1 is SGHTA and CDR2 is FQGTGA. This CDR3 is built from 15 residues. Trimming at V came to 2 bases and at J to 4 bases, leaving 3 bases not matched to a gene.

CDR3 nucleotides: TGTGCCAGCAGCTTAGGTTCCCCCTTAGCTTTGCGGTACAATGAGCAGTTCTTC. Translating gives CASSLGSPLALRYNEQFF. This chain connects TRBV7-2 to TRBJ2-1, with D uncertain. The CDR3 consists of 18 residues. Germline V gene data show CDR1 as SGHTA and CDR2 as FQGNSA. Trimming took 1 base from V and 4 from J, leaving 20 bases between them.

This chain links TRBV5-1 with TRBJ2-7; 8 bases fit TRBD1. This CDR3 is built from 15 residues. V gave up 0 bases and J gave up 1 base; unmatched junction bases: 3. Per the germline V gene, CDR1 is SGHRS and CDR2 is YFSETQ. CDR3 DNA: TGCGCCAGCAGCTTGGAGAGACAGGGGTCCTACGAGCAGTACTTC. It is translated as CASSLERQGSYEQYF.